A single sample is the source of the 14 T cell receptor beta chains below, sequenced in a study of blood T cell repertoires in COVID-19. Assay: immunoSEQ multiplex PCR; the TCRdb copy retains only in-frame clones and omits some. The sample yields about 150,000 clones, 80% to 90% seen once. Source material: peripheral blood. Source of these receptors: a woman in her forties with acute or convalescent COVID-19.

This clone has only one observation. One end of the junction varies from germline; a read error may be responsible. This rearrangement joins TRBV5-1 to TRBJ2-3; 11 bases match TRBD2. The CDR3 length is 18 residues. Germline values: CDR1 SGHRS, CDR2 YFSETQ. The CDR3 is CASRLGPTSGKVTDTQYF. CDR3 nucleotide sequence: TGCGCCAGCAGGTTGGGACCGACTAGCGGGAAAGTCACAGATACGCAGTATTTT.

The J gene is TRBJ1-6, the V gene TRBV3-1 (or the pseudogene TRBV3-2), with D unresolved. The germline gives CDR1 LGHDT, CDR2 YNNKEL (reference sequence). CDR3 size: 14 residues. Trimming left V 4 bases short and J 5 bases short, with 9 bases between. CDR3 in amino acids: CASSLGVNNSPLHF. The CDR3 DNA follows: TGTGCCAGCAGCCTGGGAGTGAATAATTCACCCCTCCACTTT.

This clone was observed once. The chain links TRBV13 to TRBJ1-5; D gene uncertain. Trimming stripped 4 bases from V and 7 bases from J, with 8 bases between. Looked up from germline, CDR1 is PRHDT and CDR2 is FYEKMQ (reference sequence). The CDR3 loop spans 12 amino acids. In DNA, the CDR3 is TGTGCCAGCAGCTCGTCGGGGCAGCCCCAGCATTTT. It is translated as CASSSSGQPQHF.

The chain combines TRBV6-5 with TRBJ1-2; D is undetermined. This CDR3 spans 13 amino acids. Germline-derived CDR1 and CDR2 are MNHEY and SVGAGI. Trimming took off 4 bases at V and 5 bases at J, with 11 bases between the two ends. This chain's CDR3 is CASSFSSEYGYTF. CDR3 bases: TGTGCCAGCAGTTTTTCTAGCGAGTATGGCTACACCTTC.

The CDR3 DNA reads TGTGCCACCAGTGGTCTGCGAAGTACGCAGTATTTT. Translated, it gives CATSGLRSTQYF. The J gene is TRBJ2-3, the V gene TRBV24-1; D is unresolved. Per germline, CDR1 KGHDR and CDR2 SFDVKD. This CDR3 spans 12 amino acids. V lost 5 bases, J lost 8 bases, and 10 bases lay in between.

The chain joins TRBV18 to TRBJ2-2; 9 nucleotides match TRBD1. Germline V gene sequence: CDR1 KGHSH, CDR2 LQKENI. This CDR3 spans 14 amino acids. Germline trimming cut 2 bases from V and 6 bases from J; bases unmatched to any gene: 1. The CDR3 DNA reads as TGTGCCAGCTCACCAGGGACAGGGCCCGGGGAGCTGTTTTTT. This gives the protein CASSPGTGPGELFF.

The chain employs TRBV4-1 and TRBJ2-1; a weak D match, TRBD2 (5 bases). Germline V gene sequence: CDR1 MGHRA, CDR2 YSYEKL. V shed 6 bases and J shed 6 bases, with 9 bases lying between them. CDR3 length equals 12 residues. The CDR3 DNA follows: TGCGCCAGCAGTCTTGAGGGCAATGAGCAGTTCTTC. Its protein is CASSLEGNEQFF.

This clone was seen once. The chain uses TRBV24-1 and TRBJ2-3; weak D call: TRBD1 (5 bases). The CDR3 runs 15 residues. The germline V gene encodes CDR1 KGHDR and CDR2 SFDVKD. With 4 bases removed from V and 4 bases from J, the gap between germline ends came to 14 bases. Here the CDR3 DNA reads TGTGCCACCAGTGAAGGACATCCTGGCTCAGATACGCAGTATTTT. As protein: CATSEGHPGSDTQYF.

V usage is TRBV15 and J usage is TRBJ2-1; TRBD2 agrees at 13 bases. The V and J ends lost 5 bases and 1 base, in that order; junction bases with no gene match: 8. The germline V gene has CDR1 LNHNV and CDR2 YYDKDF (reference sequence). The CDR3 has 18 amino acids. The CDR3 sequence: CATSSLGLAGRSYNEQFF. For the CDR3, the DNA is TGTGCCACCAGCTCCCTGGGACTAGCGGGGCGATCCTACAATGAGCAGTTCTTC.

The chain combines TRBV28 with TRBJ2-7; the D gene is possibly TRBD2 (6 bases). V lost 2 bases, J lost 0 bases, and 14 bases lay in between. This CDR3 spans 16 amino acids. Germline CDR1 is MDHEN and CDR2 is SYDVKM. The CDR3 reads CASSLSLREHSYEQYF. The CDR3 nucleotides are TGTGCCAGCAGTTTAAGTTTACGGGAGCACTCCTACGAGCAGTACTTC.

The gene calls are TRBV19 and TRBJ2-1; 9 bases align to TRBD1. V dropped 3 bases and J dropped 8; count of bases not matched to a gene: 8. The CDR3 spans 15 residues. Germline CDR1 and CDR2: LNHDA and SQIVND (reference sequence). The chain's CDR3 is CASSIADRGFYEQFF. The CDR3 DNA sequence: TGTGCCAGTAGTATCGCGGACAGGGGTTTTTATGAGCAGTTCTTC. The full variable domain, with the rest looked up from reference TRBV19 and TRBJ2-1, is DGGITQSPKYLFRKEGQNVTLSCEQNLNHDAMYWYRQDPGQGLRLIYYSQIVNDFQKGDIAEGYSVSREKKESFPLTVTSAQKNPTAFYLCASSIADRGFYEQFFGPGTRLTVL.

This chain joins TRBV6-5 and TRBJ2-3; D is uncertain. Per the germline V gene, CDR1 is MNHEY and CDR2 is SVGAGI. V was cut by 3 bases and J by 2 bases, with 9 bases left in between. This CDR3 region has 14 residues. Here the CDR3 DNA reads TGTGCCAGCAGTTATCGGTTTTCCACAGATACGCAGTATTTT. Residues: CASSYRFSTDTQYF.

The chain uses TRBV29-1 and TRBJ2-3; 7 bases are a match to TRBD2. Germline CDR1 and CDR2: SQVTM and ANQGSEA. V lost 6 bases, J lost 4 bases, and 7 bases stayed unmatched. This CDR3 has 13 residues. The CDR3 loop reads CSVERGGADTQYF. Here the CDR3 DNA reads TGCAGCGTCGAGCGGGGAGGGGCAGATACGCAGTATTTT.

This chain links TRBV7-3 with TRBJ2-1, with 9 bases aligning to TRBD2. This CDR3 comprises 15 residues. Germline values: CDR1 SGHTA, CDR2 FQGTGA. V was clipped by 0 bases and J by 6 bases; unmatched bases: 3. The CDR3 nucleotides are TGTGCCAGCAGCTTAACTAGCGGGGGCCCCAATGAGCAGTTCTTC. Its translation: CASSLTSGGPNEQFF.